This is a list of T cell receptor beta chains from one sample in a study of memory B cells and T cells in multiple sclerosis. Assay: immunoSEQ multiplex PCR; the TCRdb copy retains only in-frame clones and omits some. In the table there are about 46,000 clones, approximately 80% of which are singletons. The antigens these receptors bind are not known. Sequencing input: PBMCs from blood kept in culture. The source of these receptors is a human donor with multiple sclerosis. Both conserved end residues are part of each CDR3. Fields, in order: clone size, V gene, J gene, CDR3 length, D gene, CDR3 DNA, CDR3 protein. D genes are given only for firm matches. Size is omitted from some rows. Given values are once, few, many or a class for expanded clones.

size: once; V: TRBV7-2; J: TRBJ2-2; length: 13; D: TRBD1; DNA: TGTGCCAGCAGGAATAGGGGGCCCGGGGAGCTGTTTTTT; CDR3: CASRNRGPGELFF
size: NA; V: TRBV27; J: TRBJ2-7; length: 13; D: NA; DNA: TGTGCCTGCACACAGACGAGGGCCTACGAGCAGTACTTC; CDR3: CACTQTRAYEQYF
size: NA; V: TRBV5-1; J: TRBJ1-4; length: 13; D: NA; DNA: TGCGCCAGCAGCTTGGAACGGGGGGAAAAACTGTTTTTT; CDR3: CASSLERGEKLFF
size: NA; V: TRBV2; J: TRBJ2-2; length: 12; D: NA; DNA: TGTGCCAGCAGTGGCAACACCGGGGAGCTGTTTTTT; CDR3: CASSGNTGELFF
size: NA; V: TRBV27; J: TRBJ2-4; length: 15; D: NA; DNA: TGTGCCAGCAGACTTTCTAGCAAGGGGGATATCATTCAGTACTTC; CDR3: CASRLSSKGDIIQYF
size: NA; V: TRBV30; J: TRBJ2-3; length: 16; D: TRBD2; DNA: TGTGCCTGGAGTGTAGGGTCAGCGGGGGGGCGGGATACGCAGTATTTT; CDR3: CAWSVGSAGGRDTQYF
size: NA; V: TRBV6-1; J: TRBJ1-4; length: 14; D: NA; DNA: TGTGCCAGCAGTGAATCAGGACAGTGGGAAAAACTGTTTTTT; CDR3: CASSESGQWEKLFF
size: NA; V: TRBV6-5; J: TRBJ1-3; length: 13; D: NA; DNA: TGTGCCAGCAGTAGGGGGAATGGAAACACCATATATTTT; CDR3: CASSRGNGNTIYF
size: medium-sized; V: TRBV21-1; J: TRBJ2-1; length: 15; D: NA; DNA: TGTGCCAGCAGCAAAGGACAGGGAGCCTACAATGAGCAGTTCTTC; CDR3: CASSKGQGAYNEQFF
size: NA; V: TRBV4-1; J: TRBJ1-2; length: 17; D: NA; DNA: TGCGCCAGCAGCCACGAAGACAGGATAGTTCGGGTCTATGGCTACACCTTC; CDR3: CASSHEDRIVRVYGYTF
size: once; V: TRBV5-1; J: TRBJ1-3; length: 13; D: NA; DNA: TGCGCCAGCAGTATTGGGTTTGGAAACACCATATATTTT; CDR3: CASSIGFGNTIYF
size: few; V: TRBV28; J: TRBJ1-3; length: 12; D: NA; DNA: TGTGCCAGCAGTTTGGGGGTGGACACCATATATTTT; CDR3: CASSLGVDTIYF
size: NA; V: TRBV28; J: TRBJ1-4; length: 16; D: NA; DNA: TGTGCCAGCAGTTTGGGGAACTCAGTGTGGAATGAAAAACTGTTTTTT; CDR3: CASSLGNSVWNEKLFF
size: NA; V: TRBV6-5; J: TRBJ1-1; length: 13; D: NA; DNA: TGTGCCAGCTTTGGGGGCAGGAGCACTGAAGCTTTCTTT; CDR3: CASFGGRSTEAFF